This entry lists 21 T cell receptor beta chains sequenced from one sample in a study of cytomegalovirus exposure and HLA in healthy donors. With 60 Vbeta and 13 Jbeta primers, the PCR was carried out. TCRdb's table, derived via immunoSEQ multiplex PCR, lists solely in-frame clones and lacks some. This sample has 90,000 or so clones, with roughly 67% found just once. Sequenced sample: PBMCs. All receptors derive from a boy between 10 and 17 years old in good health and CMV-seropositive.

The gene calls are TRBV19 and TRBJ2-1, with 8 positions matching TRBD1. The CDR3 is 19 residues long. V trimming: 4 bases; J trimming: 4 bases; junction bases outside the gene matches: 18. Looked up from germline, CDR1 is LNHDA and CDR2 is SQIVND (reference sequence). CDR3 nucleotides: TGTGCCAGTAGTACCCACGGACAGGGAGGTTCAGACCTATACAATGAGCAGTTCTTC. Translating it yields CASSTHGQGGSDLYNEQFF.

The V call is TRBV4-2, the J call TRBJ1-1; 12 positions agree with TRBD1. Trimming took 4 bases from V and 5 from J; bases not matched to a gene: 14. The CDR3 has 18 residues. Germline V gene data show CDR1 as LGHNA and CDR2 as YNFKEQ. DNA for the CDR3: TGTGCCAGCAGCCCGCCGACCGGGACAGGGGGCTCTTGGACTGAAGCTTTCTTT. Translation: CASSPPTGTGGSWTEAFF.

The V and J genes are TRBV6-5 and TRBJ1-2; TRBD1 agrees at 8 bases. The germline V gene has CDR1 MNHEY and CDR2 SVGAGI. CDR3 size: 15 residues. The junction had 10 bases not matched to a gene; V was cut back by 6 bases and J by 4 bases. The DNA for the CDR3 is TGTGCCAGCAGCGAATACAGGGGGTTCTTCTATGGCTACACCTTC. Translating gives CASSEYRGFFYGYTF.

This chain joins TRBV7-8 and TRBJ2-6; D possibly corresponds to TRBD2 (5 bases). The length of the CDR3 is 16 residues. The V and J ends lost 1 base and 2 bases respectively, with 9 bases between them. In germline, CDR1 is SGHVS, CDR2 FQNEAQ. CDR3 residues: CASSLVSGAGANVLTF. CDR3 DNA: TGTGCCAGCAGCTTAGTATCCGGGGCTGGGGCCAACGTCCTGACTTTC. Supplemented by reference TRBV7-8 and TRBJ2-6, the full variable domain reads GAGVSQSPRYKVAKRGQDVALRCDPISGHVSLFWYQQALGQGPEFLTYFQNEAQLDKSGLPSDRFFAERPEGSVSTLKIQRTQQEDSAVYLCASSLVSGAGANVLTFGAGSRLTVL.

The rearrangement links TRBV7-6 to TRBJ1-2, with D possibly TRBD1 on 5 matching bases. Germline lookup yields CDR1 SGHVS and CDR2 FNYEAQ. This CDR3 comprises 14 residues. The V gene lost 1 base and the J gene lost 2 bases, with 8 bases spanning the gap. CDR3 nucleotide sequence: TGTGCCAGCAGCTTAGGGGGGGAAAACTATGGCTACACCTTC. Residues: CASSLGGENYGYTF. Drawing the rest from reference TRBV7-6 and TRBJ1-2, the complete variable domain is GAGVSQSPRYKVTKRGQDVALRCDPISGHVSLYWYRQALGQGPEFLTYFNYEAQQDKSGLPNDRFSAERPEGSISTLTIQRTEQRDSAMYRCASSLGGENYGYTFGSGTRLTVV.

This clone appeared once. This chain links TRBV19 with TRBJ2-1, with 14 bases identical to TRBD2. The J segment lost 8 bases and the V segment lost 5 bases, leaving 5 bases of the junction unmatched. CDR3 length: 15 residues. Germline-derived CDR1 and CDR2 are LNHDA and SQIVND (reference sequence). The CDR3 spells CASSRLAGGIDEQFF. The CDR3 nucleotides are TGTGCCAGTAGTCGACTAGCGGGAGGGATCGATGAGCAGTTCTTC.

This chain joins TRBV5-1 and TRBJ2-1; weak D call: TRBD2 (5 bases). This CDR3 is built from 15 residues. The ends were cut back, 1 base at V and 2 bases at J, with 10 bases in the middle. Germline V CDR1 and CDR2: SGHRS, YFSETQ. The CDR3 spells CASSLLDGTYNEQFF. As DNA, the CDR3 is TGCGCCAGCAGCTTGTTGGACGGGACCTACAATGAGCAGTTCTTC.

This sequence joins TRBV15 and TRBJ2-3; D not resolved. CDR1 and CDR2 (germline): LNHNV, YYDKDF (reference sequence). The V end was cut by 5 bases, the J end by 0 bases, with 6 bases between. The CDR3 length is 13 residues. The CDR3 here is CATSLESTDTQYF. The CDR3 DNA reads TGTGCCACCAGCTTAGAAAGCACAGATACGCAGTATTTT.

The V and J genes are TRBV7-9 and TRBJ2-7; D not certain. Germline loops: CDR1 SEHNR, CDR2 FQNEAQ (reference sequence). With 5 bases removed from V and 5 bases from J, the gap between germline ends came to 19 bases. CDR3 size: 15 residues. The CDR3 region is CASSEPTRGVHEQYF. The CDR3 DNA reads as TGTGCCAGCAGCGAACCAACAAGAGGAGTCCACGAGCAGTACTTC.

The chain couples TRBV6-5 to TRBJ2-3, with D unclear. The CDR3 sequence is 11 residues long. Germline loops: CDR1 MNHEY, CDR2 SVGAGI. Between the trimmed V and J ends, which lost 8 bases and 5 bases, there was a span of 8 bases. Here the CDR3 reads CASRERDTQYF. The CDR3 DNA is TGTGCCAGCCGCGAGAGAGATACGCAGTATTTT.

This clone was observed a single time. The rearrangement links TRBV5-1 to TRBJ2-7, with 9 bases that match TRBD1. The ends lost 4 bases at V and 3 bases at J; junction bases unmatched: 11. Looked up from germline, CDR1 is SGHRS and CDR2 is YFSETQ. The CDR3 is 16 amino acids. CDR3 in DNA: TGCGCCAGCAGCAAAGGAACCGGGACAGGGAGCTACGAGCAGTACTTC. It specifies CASSKGTGTGSYEQYF.

This clone was detected a few times. The rearrangement uses TRBV2 and TRBJ1-1; no firm D call. CDR3 length: 12 amino acids. Trimming shortened V by 7 bases and J by 2 bases, and 8 bases separated the two germline ends. The germline V gene encodes CDR1 SNHLY and CDR2 FYNNEI. This chain's CDR3 is CASNYINTEAFF. The CDR3 coding sequence is TGTGCCAGCAATTACATTAACACTGAAGCTTTCTTT.

The chain uses TRBV5-1 and TRBJ2-2; D is ambiguous. Germline values: CDR1 SGHRS, CDR2 YFSETQ. The V and J ends lost 5 bases and 6 bases respectively, with 8 bases between them. This CDR3 contains 12 residues. CDR3 loop: CASRAEAGELFF. CDR3 in DNA: TGCGCCAGCAGAGCTGAGGCCGGGGAGCTGTTTTTT.

The rearrangement joins TRBV30 to TRBJ1-1; perhaps TRBD1 as D (5 bases). The CDR3 contains 13 residues. The V and J ends lost 5 bases and 0 bases respectively, with 10 bases between them. Germline V gene lookup returns CDR1 GTSNPN and CDR2 SVGIG (reference sequence). DNA for the CDR3: TGTGCCTGGGACAGTCTCATGAACACTGAAGCTTTCTTT. It codes for CAWDSLMNTEAFF.

The gene calls are TRBV27 and TRBJ1-1; D is undetermined. The CDR3 sequence is 15 residues long. The germline V and J ends were trimmed by 3 bases and 0 bases, with 11 bases remaining between them. Germline assignment: CDR1 MNHEY and CDR2 SMNVEV (reference sequence). The CDR3 loop is CASSLTPGMNTEAFF. The CDR3 DNA is TGTGCCAGCAGTTTGACCCCCGGGATGAACACTGAAGCTTTCTTT.

The J gene is TRBJ2-1, the V gene TRBV5-4; TRBD2 matches at 7 bases. Germline V CDR1 and CDR2: SGHNT, YYREEE (reference sequence). V shed 4 bases and J 6 bases; nucleotides not matched to a gene: 13. This CDR3 region has 16 residues. CDR3 residues: CASSERRGRAGNEQFF. The CDR3 nucleotides read TGTGCCAGCAGCGAACGTAGAGGGAGGGCCGGCAATGAGCAGTTCTTC. Full variable domain (rest looked up from reference TRBV5-4 and TRBJ2-1): ETGVTQSPTHLIKTRGQQVTLRCSSQSGHNTVSWYQQALGQGPQFIFQYYREEENGRGNFPPRFSGLQFPNYSSELNVNALELDDSALYLCASSERRGRAGNEQFFGPGTRLTVL.

The gene calls are TRBV15 and TRBJ2-5, with TRBD2 as a possible D gene (6 bases). The V end lost 5 bases, the J end lost 5 bases, and 9 bases lay between the germline ends. The CDR3 loop spans 12 amino acids. CDR1 is LNHNV, CDR2 YYDKDF, per germline (reference sequence). The CDR3: CATSRGRETQYF. In nucleotides, the CDR3 is TGTGCCACCAGCCGAGGGAGGGAGACCCAGTACTTC.

The chain uses TRBV4-3 and TRBJ2-4, with a weak D call TRBD2 (6 bases). V shed 0 bases and J shed 3 bases, with 15 bases lying between them. The CDR3 totals 17 residues. Germline V CDR1 and CDR2: LGHNA, YSLEER. In nucleotides, the CDR3 is TGCGCCAGCAGCCAAGATCTAGGCGGGACCGGCAAAAACATTCAGTACTTC. Translation: CASSQDLGGTGKNIQYF.

This clone showed up just a few times. V gene TRBV12-5 combines with J gene TRBJ2-3; D is uncertain. This CDR3 comprises 14 residues. V lost 3 bases to trimming and J lost 6 bases, with 13 bases between them. The germline V gene has CDR1 LGHNT and CDR2 FRNRAP. The CDR3 spells CASGFGRVADTQYF. The DNA for the CDR3 is TGTGCTAGTGGTTTCGGTAGAGTCGCGGATACGCAGTATTTT. The complete variable domain, with remaining parts taken from reference TRBV12-5 and TRBJ2-3, reads DARVTQTPRHKVTEMGQEVTMRCQPILGHNTVFWYRQTMMQGLELLAYFRNRAPLDDSGMPKDRFSAEMPDATLATLKIQPSEPRDSAVYFCASGFGRVADTQYFGPGTRLTVL.

The gene calls are TRBV30 and TRBJ1-1, with no clear D. CDR1 GTSNPN and CDR2 SVGIG come from the germline V gene (reference sequence). The CDR3 is 13 residues long. The germline V and J ends were trimmed by 8 bases and 1 base, with 14 bases remaining between them. The CDR3 loop reads CASVVPGNTEAFF. The DNA for the CDR3 is TGTGCCAGCGTAGTCCCGGGGAACACTGAAGCTTTCTTT.

J is TRBJ2-1 and V is TRBV5-6, with D possibly TRBD2 on 6 matching bases. CDR3 length: 16 amino acids. V was cut by 4 bases and J by 3 bases, with 17 bases left in between. From germline, CDR1 is SGHDT and CDR2 YYEEEE. CDR3 DNA: TGTGCCAGCAGCAATGGACCGGACTACCGCTACAATGAGCAGTTCTTC. Protein sequence: CASSNGPDYRYNEQFF. Full variable domain (rest looked up from reference TRBV5-6 and TRBJ2-1): DAGVTQSPTHLIKTRGQQVTLRCSPKSGHDTVSWYQQALGQGPQFIFQYYEEEERQRGNFPDRFSGHQFPNYSSELNVNALLLGDSALYLCASSNGPDYRYNEQFFGPGTRLTVL.